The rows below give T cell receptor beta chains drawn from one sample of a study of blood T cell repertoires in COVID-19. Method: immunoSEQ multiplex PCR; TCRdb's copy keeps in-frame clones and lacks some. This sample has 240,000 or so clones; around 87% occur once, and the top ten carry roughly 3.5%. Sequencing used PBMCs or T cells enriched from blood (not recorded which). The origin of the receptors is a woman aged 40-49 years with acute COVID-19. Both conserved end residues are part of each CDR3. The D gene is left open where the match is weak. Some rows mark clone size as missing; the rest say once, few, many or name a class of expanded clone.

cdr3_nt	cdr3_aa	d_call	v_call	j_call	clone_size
TGTGCCAGCAGCATCGAACAGGGGATTAACTATGGCTACACCTTC	CASSIEQGINYGYTF	TRBD1	TRBV2	TRBJ1-2	.
TGTGCCAGCAGGGTAGCGGGCTCCTACGAGCAGTACTTC	CASRVAGSYEQYF	TRBD2	TRBV12-3/TRBV12-4	TRBJ2-7	.
TGTGCCAGCAGCTTACCCTTCAGGGGAAACACTGAAGCTTTCTTT	CASSLPFRGNTEAFF	.	TRBV11-2	TRBJ1-1	.
TGTGCCAGCAGCCAAGGGACAGGGGCTAAAGCTTTCTTT	CASSQGTGAKAFF	TRBD1	TRBV5-6	TRBJ1-1	.
TGTGCCAGTAGTCCAACCGGGACTAAGACGGAGACCCAGTACTTC	CASSPTGTKTETQYF	TRBD2	TRBV19	TRBJ2-5	few
TGTGCCAGCACCCGTGAGGGTGAAGCTTTCTTT	CASTREGEAFF	.	TRBV7-9	TRBJ1-1	.
TGCGCCAGCCAAGGCGGATCGACTAGCGGGAGGCCCTCGAGCTCCTACAATGAGCAGTTCTTC	CASQGGSTSGRPSSSYNEQFF	TRBD2	TRBV10-1	TRBJ2-1	.
TGTGCCAGCAGCTTGGCCAGCTACGAGCAGTACTTC	CASSLASYEQYF	.	TRBV5-6	TRBJ2-7	once
TGTGCCAGCAGTAGATCCGGGACTCGCTCCTACGAGCAGTACTTC	CASSRSGTRSYEQYF	.	TRBV6-6	TRBJ2-7	.
TGTGCCTCTTCTGGGGGGAAACCTGAAGCTTTCTTT	CASSGGKPEAFF	.	TRBV28	TRBJ1-1	few
TGTGCCAGCAGCGGTGTTGGAAGGGGCTATGAGCAGTTCTTC	CASSGVGRGYEQFF	.	TRBV11-2	TRBJ2-1	.
TGCGCCAGCAGGACTGTGGAGCGGGATAGTGAGCAGTACTTC	CASRTVERDSEQYF	TRBD2	TRBV5-1	TRBJ2-7	.
TGTGCCAGCTCACCCGGGACTAGCGGGAGGGTCTACGAGCAGTACTTC	CASSPGTSGRVYEQYF	TRBD2	TRBV18	TRBJ2-7	.
TGTGCCAGCAGTGTCACCACCGGGGGGGGCGGGATGGCAACCGGGGAGCTGTTTTTT	CASSVTTGGGGMATGELFF	TRBD2	TRBV6-1	TRBJ2-2	.
TGTGCCAGCAGCTACGGGGTCGGTCAGCCCCAGCATTTT	CASSYGVGQPQHF	.	TRBV5-6	TRBJ1-5	.
TGCGCCAGCAGCTTGGCTCGGCAGGCCTACGAGCAGTACTTC	CASSLARQAYEQYF	.	TRBV5-1	TRBJ2-7	.
TGTGCCAGCAGAGAGACAACAGGAATCTATGGCTACACCTTC	CASRETTGIYGYTF	.	TRBV6-5	TRBJ1-2	.
TGTGCCAGCAGCTTTTGGTTGCAGGGAACTGAAGCTTTCTTT	CASSFWLQGTEAFF	.	TRBV11-2	TRBJ1-1	.
TGTGCCACCAGTCAGGGCTATAACTATGGCTACACCTTC	CATSQGYNYGYTF	.	TRBV15	TRBJ1-2	.
TGTGCCAGCTCGTTGGACAGCCAGTCGAGCTCCTACAATGAGCAGTTCTTC	CASSLDSQSSSYNEQFF	.	TRBV18	TRBJ2-1	.
TGTGCCAGCAGCCAAGCTGCTAGCGGGCCTCAAAATGAGCAGTTCTTC	CASSQAASGPQNEQFF	TRBD2	TRBV3-1/TRBV3-2	TRBJ2-1	.
TGCGCCAGCAGCTTGGTGACAGCTAATGAAAAACTGTTTTTT	CASSLVTANEKLFF	.	TRBV5-1	TRBJ1-4	.
TGCGCCAGCAGCTTGGGGATGAGGGGGCTGAGGACTGAAGCTTTCTTT	CASSLGMRGLRTEAFF	TRBD1	TRBV5-1	TRBJ1-1	.
TGTGCCAGTAGTGTTACCAGGGACAGAGATCAGCCCCAGCATTTT	CASSVTRDRDQPQHF	TRBD1	TRBV19	TRBJ1-5	.
TGTGCCAGCAGCCCCCGGACAGTCACCTACAATGAGCAGTTCTTC	CASSPRTVTYNEQFF	.	TRBV9	TRBJ2-1	.
TGCGCCAGCAGCTCAGTGACAGGGGTTTCTGAAGCTTTCTTT	CASSSVTGVSEAFF	TRBD1	TRBV5-1	TRBJ1-1	.
TGTGCCAGCAGGAGAACAGGAAAAGACTATGGCTACACCTTC	CASRRTGKDYGYTF	.	TRBV6-5	TRBJ1-2	.
TGCGCCAGCAGTCAATCGGACAGGGTGATACAGCCCCAGCATTTT	CASSQSDRVIQPQHF	TRBD1	TRBV23-1	TRBJ1-5	.
TGTGCCAGCAGCAAACCTACTATCGTAACTAGCGGGAGGGACAATGAGCAGTTCTTC	CASSKPTIVTSGRDNEQFF	TRBD2	TRBV11-2	TRBJ2-1	.
TGTGCCAGCAGCTCTGGGACAGGGATTAAGTACGAGCAGTACTTC	CASSSGTGIKYEQYF	TRBD1	TRBV7-9	TRBJ2-7	.
TGTGCCACCAGTGATTTGGAGTCGGACACTAGCGGGAGGCCCGGGGAGCTGTTTTTT	CATSDLESDTSGRPGELFF	TRBD2	TRBV24-1	TRBJ2-2	.
TGTGCCAGCAGCCAAGCCGGAGGGACAGGTCTCAGCTATGGCTACACCTTC	CASSQAGGTGLSYGYTF	TRBD1	TRBV3-1/TRBV3-2	TRBJ1-2	.
TGTGCCAGCAGTCTCAGGGCGAACACTGAAGCTTTCTTT	CASSLRANTEAFF	.	TRBV27	TRBJ1-1	once
TGTGCCAGCAGTTACTCGACAGGGGGCGCAGATACGCAGTATTTT	CASSYSTGGADTQYF	TRBD1	TRBV6-5	TRBJ2-3	few
TGTGCCAGCAGTGACGGGGGGCGAACTGAAGCTTTCTTT	CASSDGGRTEAFF	.	TRBV27	TRBJ1-1	.
TGTGCCAGCAGCTTGGATTTTTGGGCCAATTCACCCCTCCACTTT	CASSLDFWANSPLHF	.	TRBV5-5	TRBJ1-6	.
TGCGCCAGCAGCCAAGCCGACAGGAGTGGCTACACCTTC	CASSQADRSGYTF	.	TRBV4-1	TRBJ1-2	once
TGCGCCAGCAGCCCAACGGGACTAGCGGACACAGATACGCAGTATTTT	CASSPTGLADTDTQYF	TRBD2	TRBV5-1	TRBJ2-3	.
TGTGCCAGCAGGAGGAGTGGCGGGGAGCTGTTTTTT	CASRRSGGELFF	.	TRBV9	TRBJ2-2	.
TGTGCCAGCAGTTACCGGCAGGGGTATTTCTATGGCTACACCTTC	CASSYRQGYFYGYTF	.	TRBV6-5	TRBJ1-2	.
TGTGCCACCCCAGGGTTAGCCAAAAACATTCAGTACTTC	CATPGLAKNIQYF	.	TRBV24-1	TRBJ2-4	.
TGTGCCACCAGCAGAGTTTCTAGCGGGAGTGGAGAGACCCAGTACTTC	CATSRVSSGSGETQYF	TRBD2	TRBV15	TRBJ2-5	.